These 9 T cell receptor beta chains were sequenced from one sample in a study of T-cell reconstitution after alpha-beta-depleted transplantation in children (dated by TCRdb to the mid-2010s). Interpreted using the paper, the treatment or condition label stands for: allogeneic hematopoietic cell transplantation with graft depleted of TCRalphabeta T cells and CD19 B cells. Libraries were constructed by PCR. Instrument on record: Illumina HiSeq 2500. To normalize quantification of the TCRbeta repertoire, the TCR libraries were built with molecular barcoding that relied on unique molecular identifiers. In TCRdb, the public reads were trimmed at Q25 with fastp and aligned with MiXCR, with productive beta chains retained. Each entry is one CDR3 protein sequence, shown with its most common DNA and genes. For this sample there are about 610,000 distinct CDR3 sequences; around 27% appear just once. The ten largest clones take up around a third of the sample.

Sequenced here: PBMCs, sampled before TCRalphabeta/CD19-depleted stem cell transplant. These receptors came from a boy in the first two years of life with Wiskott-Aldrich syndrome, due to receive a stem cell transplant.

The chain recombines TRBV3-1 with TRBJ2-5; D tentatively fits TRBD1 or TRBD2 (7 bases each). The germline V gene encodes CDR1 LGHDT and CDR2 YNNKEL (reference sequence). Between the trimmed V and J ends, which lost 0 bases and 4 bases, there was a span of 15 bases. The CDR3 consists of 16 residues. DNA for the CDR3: TGTGCCAGCAGCCAAGATCGGCCCAGGGGGGGAGAGACCCAGTACTTC. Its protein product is CASSQDRPRGGETQYF.

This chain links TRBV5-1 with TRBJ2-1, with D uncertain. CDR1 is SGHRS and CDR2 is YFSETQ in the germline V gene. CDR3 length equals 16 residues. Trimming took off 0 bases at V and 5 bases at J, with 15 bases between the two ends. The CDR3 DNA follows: TGCGCCAGCAGCTTGGTTGAGCTTCCCCTTAACAATGAGCAGTTCTTC. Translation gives CASSLVELPLNNEQFF.

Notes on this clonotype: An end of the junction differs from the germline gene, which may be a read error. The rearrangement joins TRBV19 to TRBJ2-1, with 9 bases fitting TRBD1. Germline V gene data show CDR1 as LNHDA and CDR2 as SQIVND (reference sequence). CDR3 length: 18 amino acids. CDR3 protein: CACAGTGRLPSSYNAQFF. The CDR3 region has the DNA TGTGCCTGTGCCGGGACAGGGCGACTACCTAGCTCCTACAATGCGCAGTTCTTC.

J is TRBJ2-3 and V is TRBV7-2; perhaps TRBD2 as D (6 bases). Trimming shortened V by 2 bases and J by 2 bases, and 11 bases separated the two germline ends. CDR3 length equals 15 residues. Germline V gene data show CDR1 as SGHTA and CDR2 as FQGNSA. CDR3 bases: TGTGCCAGCAGCTTACGGGCGGGAAACACAGATACGCAGTATTTT. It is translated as CASSLRAGNTDTQYF.

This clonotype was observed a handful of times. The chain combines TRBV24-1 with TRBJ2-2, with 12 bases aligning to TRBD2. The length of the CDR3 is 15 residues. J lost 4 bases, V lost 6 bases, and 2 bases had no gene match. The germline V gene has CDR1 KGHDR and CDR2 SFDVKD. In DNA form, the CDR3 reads TGTGCCACCAGTCGACTAGCGGGAGCCACCGGGGAGCTGTTTTTT. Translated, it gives CATSRLAGATGELFF.

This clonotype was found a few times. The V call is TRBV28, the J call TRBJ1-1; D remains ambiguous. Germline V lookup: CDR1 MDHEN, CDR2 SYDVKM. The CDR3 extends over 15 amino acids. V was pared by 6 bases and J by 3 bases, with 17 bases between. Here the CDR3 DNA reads TGTGCCAGCAGAGAGGGTGGCAGGTCGTACACTGAAGCTTTCTTT. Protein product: CASREGGRSYTEAFF.

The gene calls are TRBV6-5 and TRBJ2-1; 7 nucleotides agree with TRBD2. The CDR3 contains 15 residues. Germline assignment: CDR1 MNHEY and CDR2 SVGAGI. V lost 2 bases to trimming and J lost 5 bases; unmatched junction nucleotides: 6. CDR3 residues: CASSYRWLADNEQFF. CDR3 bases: TGTGCCAGCAGTTACCGATGGCTAGCGGACAATGAGCAGTTCTTC.

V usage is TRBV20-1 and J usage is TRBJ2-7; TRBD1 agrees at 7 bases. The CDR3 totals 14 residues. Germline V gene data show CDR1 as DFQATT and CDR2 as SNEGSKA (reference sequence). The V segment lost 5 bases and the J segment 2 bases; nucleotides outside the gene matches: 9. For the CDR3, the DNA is TGCAGTGCTTACCCTGACAGGGCGCCCTACGAGCAGTACTTC. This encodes CSAYPDRAPYEQYF.

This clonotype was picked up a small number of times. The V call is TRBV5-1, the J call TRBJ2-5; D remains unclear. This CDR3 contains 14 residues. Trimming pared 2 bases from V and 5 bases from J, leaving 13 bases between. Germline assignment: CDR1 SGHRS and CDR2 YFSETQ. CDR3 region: CASSLGGSLETQYF. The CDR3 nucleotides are TGCGCCAGCAGCTTAGGCGGAAGCCTGGAGACCCAGTACTTC.